A single T cell receptor beta chain is shown here with its context. Antigen: not known. The data derive from a study of cytomegalovirus exposure and HLA in healthy donors. Study-level results: When a later analysis compared HLA-associated TCR beta chains with equally common others, the HLA-associated chains turned out to be more clonally expanded and to have lower generation probabilities. As a later analysis revealed, most CMV-associated TCR beta chains appeared HLA-restricted. Researchers counted 164 TCR beta chains as cytomegalovirus-associated. Compared with the roughly 700-donor mean, an Asian-associated ancestry cluster reportedly had fewer N-insertions, according to a later analysis.

PCR primers comprised 60 Vbeta and 13 Jbeta primers. The data were produced by immunoSEQ multiplex PCR, yet TCRdb's version contains in-frame clones alone and is incomplete. The table includes roughly 160,000 clones, 70% to 85% detected once. Germline trimming cut 4 bases from V and 6 bases from J; bases unmatched to any gene: 13. Germline assignment: CDR1 LGHNA and CDR2 YNFKEQ. The CDR3 loop spans 17 amino acids. Sequenced: PBMCs. The chain employs TRBV4-2 and TRBJ1-5; 9 nucleotides agree with TRBD1. The sequence was collected from a man between 45 and 60 years old in good health and CMV-seropositive. The CDR3 is CASSPKTGTGIIQPQHF. CDR3 DNA: TGTGCCAGCAGCCCGAAAACCGGGACAGGGATTATTCAGCCCCAGCATTTT.